This is a list of T cell receptor beta chains from one sample in a study of cytomegalovirus exposure and HLA in healthy donors. Sequenced by immunoSEQ multiplex PCR; TCRdb stores in-frame clones only, minus some. The data contain fewer than 350,000 clones, roughly 90% of them singletons. The sequenced sample was PBMCs. Receptors were obtained from a woman aged 18-29 years in good health and CMV-seronegative. The CDR3 runs from the conserved cysteine through the conserved F or W. A D gene is named only where the DNA matches it firmly. For some rows the clone size is stated as once, few or many, or as a class when expanded; others skip it.

clone size,V gene,D gene,J gene,CDR3 DNA,CDR3 protein
-,TRBV6-1,-,TRBJ1-6,TGTGCCAGCACTCTACATTCACCCCTCCACTTT,CASTLHSPLHF
-,TRBV11-2,-,TRBJ2-7,TGTGCCAGCAGCTTATCAGGCAGGGCAAGCTCCTACGAGCAGTACTTC,CASSLSGRASSYEQYF
-,TRBV11-2,-,TRBJ1-3,TGTGCCAGCAGCTTAGATCCTGCGACAGCCAGAAACACCATATATTTT,CASSLDPATARNTIYF
-,TRBV27,TRBD1,TRBJ1-2,TGTGCCAGCAGTTCTGCGGGACAGATGTCTGTCTATGGCTACACCTTC,CASSSAGQMSVYGYTF
-,TRBV2,-,TRBJ1-1,TGTGCCTCTTCTCTAGTGGGTGTGACTGAAGCTTTCTTT,CASSLVGVTEAFF
-,TRBV4-3,-,TRBJ2-2,TGCGCCAGCAGCCAGGGCGTAGTCCCCGGGGAGCTGTTTTTT,CASSQGVVPGELFF
once,TRBV2,TRBD1,TRBJ2-3,TGTGCCAGCAGGAGAGTACAGGGGGGCACAGATACGCAGTATTTT,CASRRVQGGTDTQYF
-,TRBV19,-,TRBJ1-1,TGTGCCAGTAGTATTAGGCGGCAATTGAACACTGAAGCTTTCTTT,CASSIRRQLNTEAFF
-,TRBV4-1,-,TRBJ1-2,TGCGCCAGCAGCCAAGAGCGGCAGGGGTATAACTATGGCTACACCTTC,CASSQERQGYNYGYTF
-,TRBV2,-,TRBJ2-3,TGTGCCAGCAATTCCGGGACATCTAGCACAGATACGCAGTATTTT,CASNSGTSSTDTQYF
-,TRBV7-2,TRBD1,TRBJ1-2,TGTGCCAGCAGCCCCATGAAAAGGGCAGGGGGTTATGGCTACACCTTC,CASSPMKRAGGYGYTF
-,TRBV7-3,TRBD2,TRBJ2-2,TGTGCCAGCAGCCACCCTAGCGGGAGGTCCACCGGGGAGCTGTTTTTT,CASSHPSGRSTGELFF
-,TRBV7-2,-,TRBJ1-2,TGTGCCAGCAATCCAGCGGGGGCGTCTAACTATGGCTACACCTTC,CASNPAGASNYGYTF
-,TRBV7-8,TRBD2,TRBJ2-7,TGTGCCAGCAGCTTAGGCAGCGGGGGATACGAGCAGTACTTC,CASSLGSGGYEQYF
-,TRBV28,TRBD1,TRBJ2-2,TGTGCCAGCAGGAATCCGGGACAGGGGCCCGGGGAGCTGTTTTTT,CASRNPGQGPGELFF
-,TRBV19,-,TRBJ2-2,TGTGCCAGCAGAACCCAAAACACCGGGGAGCTGTTTTTT,CASRTQNTGELFF
-,TRBV7-2,TRBD2,TRBJ2-3,TGTGCCAGCAGCTCTAGGACTAGCGGGAGCGTGGATACGCAGTATTTT,CASSSRTSGSVDTQYF
-,TRBV30,-,TRBJ1-3,TGTGCCTGGAGCAGGGGAGGGGCCATATATTTT,CAWSRGGAIYF
-,TRBV18,-,TRBJ2-7,TGTGCCAGCTCACCAAACACAAGCGGCGAGCAGTACTTC,CASSPNTSGEQYF
-,TRBV2,TRBD2,TRBJ2-3,TGTGCCAGCAGCCTAAATAGCGGGAGGGCAGATACGCAGTATTTT,CASSLNSGRADTQYF
once,TRBV9,TRBD1,TRBJ2-3,TGTGCCAGCAGCGCGTCGGGACAGGGAACTTTCTGGACAGATACGCAGTATTTT,CASSASGQGTFWTDTQYF
-,TRBV15,-,TRBJ2-7,TGTGCCACCAGCAGAGATCTAGGGGGCGAGCAGTACTTC,CATSRDLGGEQYF